Shown below are 11 T cell receptor beta chains from a single sample sequenced in a study of shared clonotypes between healthy human individuals. TCRdb's table, derived via immunoSEQ multiplex PCR, lists solely in-frame clones and lacks some. Of about 180,000 clones listed, over 85% are singletons. The sample consisted of naive CD4+ T cells sorted from blood. The subset is: CD45RA+ positively selected. These receptors all come from a woman aged 30 to 39 in good health.

J is TRBJ1-4 and V is TRBV5-1; possibly TRBD1 for D (6 bases). V was trimmed by 0 bases and J by 7 bases, leaving 16 bases between them. The CDR3 consists of 16 residues. Per germline, CDR1 SGHRS and CDR2 YFSETQ. The DNA for the CDR3 is TGCGCCAGCAGCTTGGTGCTCGGGGGCTTCGGTGAAAAACTGTTTTTT. This codes for CASSLVLGGFGEKLFF. The full variable domain, rest sourced from reference TRBV5-1 and TRBJ1-4, is KAGVTQTPRYLIKTRGQQVTLSCSPISGHRSVSWYQQTPGQGLQFLFEYFSETQRNKGNFPGRFSGRQFSNSRSEMNVSTLELGDSALYLCASSLVLGGFGEKLFFGSGTQLSVL.

The chain links TRBV29-1 to TRBJ2-7; D not certain. V was trimmed by 6 bases and J by 0 bases, leaving 15 bases between them. CDR3 length equals 14 residues. The germline V gene has CDR1 SQVTM and CDR2 ANQGSEA. CDR3 coding DNA: TGCAGCGTGAAGACATTCCTCGGCTCCTACGAGCAGTACTTC. The encoded protein is CSVKTFLGSYEQYF.

V usage is TRBV5-6 and J usage is TRBJ1-1; 8 positions match TRBD1. CDR1 is SGHDT, CDR2 YYEEEE, per germline. This CDR3 has 14 amino acids. V trimming: 1 base; J trimming: 5 bases; junction bases outside the gene matches: 4. As DNA, the CDR3 is TGTGCCAGCAGCTTGAACAGGGGGGGAACTGAAGCTTTCTTT. It encodes CASSLNRGGTEAFF.

The CDR3 DNA follows: TGTGCCAGCAGTTTCATGGGGAGTGGCTACACCTTC. It encodes CASSFMGSGYTF. This rearrangement joins TRBV28 to TRBJ1-2; D unresolved. Germline CDR1 is MDHEN and CDR2 is SYDVKM. The CDR3 contains 12 residues. V gave up 3 bases and J gave up 7 bases, with 9 bases separating them.

The chain employs TRBV11-2 and TRBJ2-5, with 9 bases aligning to TRBD2. The end of the DNA fits TRBJ2-7 better, so the J call may be wrong. Germline CDR1 is SGHAT and CDR2 is FQNNGV. The CDR3 covers 15 residues. The CDR3 protein is CASSLTAGGFYEQYF. The CDR3, as DNA: TGTGCCAGCAGCTTAACAGCGGGAGGCTTCTACGAGCAGTACTTC.

In this sample, this clone turned up once. The chain couples TRBV27 to TRBJ2-1; possibly TRBD2 for D (6 bases). Germline CDR1 MNHEY, CDR2 SMNVEV (reference sequence). Trimming took 5 bases from V and 5 from J, leaving 10 bases between them. The CDR3 is 13 residues long. CDR3 DNA sequence: TGTGCCAGCAGTGGGACTGCAGACAATGAGCAGTTCTTC. Protein: CASSGTADNEQFF.

This sequence joins TRBV5-1 and TRBJ2-3, with 12 bases identical to TRBD2. Germline values: CDR1 SGHRS, CDR2 YFSETQ. V trimming: 0 bases; J trimming: 2 bases; junction bases outside the gene matches: 10. The CDR3 loop spans 19 amino acids. The CDR3 DNA is TGCGCCAGCAGCTTGGCTCAGACTAGCGGGGGAATTGCCACAGATACGCAGTATTTT. Amino acid sequence: CASSLAQTSGGIATDTQYF.

The gene calls are TRBV7-2 and TRBJ1-1; 8 bases map to TRBD1. The CDR3 length is 13 residues. V shed 5 bases, J shed 5 bases, and the junction held 4 bases outside the gene matches. Germline V lookup: CDR1 SGHTA, CDR2 FQGNSA. CDR3 sequence reads: CASSRTGGTEAFF. In nucleotides, the CDR3 is TGTGCCAGCAGCCGTACAGGGGGTACTGAAGCTTTCTTT.

This chain joins TRBV6-5 and TRBJ1-1, with D uncertain. Germline assignment: CDR1 MNHEY and CDR2 SVGAGI. V was cut by 2 bases and J by 0 bases, with 10 bases left in between. The CDR3 covers 15 residues. The CDR3 loop reads CASSYANSMNTEAFF. In nucleotides, the CDR3 is TGTGCCAGCAGTTACGCGAACAGCATGAACACTGAAGCTTTCTTT.

J is TRBJ1-5 and V is TRBV7-2; D is possibly TRBD1 (6 bases). CDR3 size: 12 residues. From germline, CDR1 is SGHTA and CDR2 FQGNSA. V shed 8 bases and J shed 4 bases, with 9 bases lying between them. The CDR3 protein is CASSTGNQPQHF. CDR3 in DNA: TGTGCCAGCTCCACAGGGAATCAGCCCCAGCATTTT.

In this sample, this clone turned up once. The rearrangement links TRBV6-5 to TRBJ1-2; D not resolved. Between the trimmed V and J ends, which lost 4 bases and 0 bases, there was a span of 12 bases. Germline CDR1 and CDR2: MNHEY and SVGAGI. The length of the CDR3 is 15 residues. Here the CDR3 reads CASSWTRSSNYGYTF. In DNA form, the CDR3 reads TGTGCCAGCAGTTGGACGAGGTCCTCTAACTATGGCTACACCTTC.